This T cell receptor (beta chain) was profiled in a study of beta chain features in type 1 diabetes. The isolated RNA, all of it, was reverse transcribed, so expressed TCRB transcripts were what got sequenced. Each sample of naive, central memory or regulatory T cells had, on average, about 3.57 million reads. Sequencing used immunoSEQ multiplex PCR; TCRdb keeps in-frame clones, though not all of them. The sample contains hundreds of thousands of clones, 11% to 15% of which appear only once. A word on this clone: Its target is not known.

Findings and limits, study-wide: A moderate, significant TCRB CDR3 shortening appeared in type 1 diabetes across four CD4+ subsets.

The V gene lost 6 bases and the J gene lost 0 bases, with 8 bases spanning the gap. The CDR3 extends over 13 amino acids. Germline loops: CDR1 KGHSH, CDR2 LQKENI. The TCR sequence derives from a man younger than 35 with type 1 diabetes. V usage is TRBV18 and J usage is TRBJ2-5, with D possibly matching TRBD1 (5 bases). Sequenced: naive CD4+ T cells from blood. The CDR3 sequence: CASSVQDQETQYF. CDR3 DNA sequence: TGTGCCAGCTCGGTACAGGACCAAGAGACCCAGTACTTC. Combining the CDR3 with reference TRBV18 and TRBJ2-5 gives the whole variable domain NAGVMQNPRHLVRRRGQEARLRCSPMKGHSHVYWYRQLPEEGLKFMVYLQKENIIDESGMPKERFSAEFPKEGPSILRIQQVVRGDSAAYFCASSVQDQETQYFGPGTRLLVL.